The 13 T cell receptor beta chains below come from one sample, sequenced in a study of T cells in Graves' hyperthyroidism and ophthalmopathy. The source material, RNA transcripts, was used to amplify TCR beta CDR3 regions. The HTBI primer set served for first-round RT-PCR of the TCR CDR3. MiXCR, applied by TCRdb to the multiplex PCR reads, yields one record per CDR3 protein. The sample consists of approximately 520,000 distinct CDR3 sequences, around 21% of them appearing once. The sequenced sample consisted of blood. Receptor source: a man between 18 and 35 years old with Graves' hyperthyroidism.

This clonotype appeared many times. CDR3 in amino acids: CASRPGHSYEQYF. CDR3 bases: TGTGCCAGCAGACCCGGACATTCCTACGAGCAGTACTTC. J is TRBJ2-7 and V is TRBV6-5; D is perhaps TRBD1 (5 bases). The germline gives CDR1 MNHEY, CDR2 SVGAGI. CDR3 length equals 13 residues. V was clipped by 6 bases and J by 1 base, with 10 bases between them.

The table lists this clonotype with many counts. The V gene is TRBV5-1, the J gene TRBJ1-5; D perhaps matches TRBD1 (5 bases). The V gene's germline CDR1 is SGHRS and CDR2 YFSETQ. Trimming removed 2 bases from V and 1 base from J, with 16 bases in between. The CDR3 runs 17 residues. The CDR3 DNA is TGCGCCAGCAGCTTAGGGACTTACCCTTGGAGCAATCAGCCCCAGCATTTT. Its protein is CASSLGTYPWSNQPQHF.

This clonotype was counted many times. This chain links TRBV25-1 with TRBJ1-1, with TRBD1 identical over 8 bases. Trimming cost V 0 bases and J 2 bases; bases outside gene matches: 8. The CDR3 has 17 amino acids. CDR1 is MGHDK and CDR2 is SYGVNS in the germline V gene. CDR3 loop: CASSEYSGQGPNTEAFF. CDR3 DNA: TGTGCCAGCAGTGAATATTCCGGACAGGGACCAAACACTGAAGCTTTCTTT.

In its sample, this clonotype was seen many times. This sequence joins TRBV27 and TRBJ2-7; TRBD1 agrees at 10 bases. This CDR3 is 14 amino acids long. J gave up 6 bases and V 5 bases, and 7 bases lay outside the gene matches. CDR1 is MNHEY and CDR2 is SMNVEV in the germline V gene (reference sequence). This CDR3 is CASSRDRGNAEQYF. CDR3 DNA: TGTGCCAGCAGTCGGGACAGGGGTAATGCCGAGCAGTACTTC.

This clonotype was seen ten or more times. This chain uses TRBV9 with TRBJ1-2; the D is unclear. Germline V gene lookup returns CDR1 SGDLS and CDR2 YYNGEE. CDR3 length: 11 amino acids. V dropped 6 bases and J dropped 4 bases, with 7 bases sitting between them. CDR3 region: CASTSSYGYTF. The CDR3 nucleotides are TGTGCCAGCACTTCCAGCTATGGCTACACCTTC.

This clonotype was observed at least ten times. The rearrangement uses TRBV9 and TRBJ1-1; D is undetermined. The germline V gene has CDR1 SGDLS and CDR2 YYNGEE. Trimming removed 0 bases at V and 2 bases at J, with 8 bases between. The CDR3 has 14 amino acids. The CDR3 protein is CASSVAEGNTEAFF. The DNA for the CDR3 is TGTGCCAGCAGCGTAGCTGAGGGTAACACTGAAGCTTTCTTT.

The chain has TRBV19 and TRBJ2-2; 8 bases are a match to TRBD2. V trimming: 5 bases; J trimming: 7 bases; junction bases outside the gene matches: 12. Germline loops: CDR1 LNHDA, CDR2 SQIVND (reference sequence). There are 16 residues in the CDR3. The CDR3 is CASSPPLGGAVGELFF. The CDR3 region has the DNA TGTGCCAGTAGTCCACCCCTCGGGGGGGCTGTCGGGGAGCTGTTTTTT.

The chain employs TRBV27 and TRBJ1-1; D perhaps matches TRBD1 (5 bases). Trimming stripped 5 bases from V and 1 base from J, with 14 bases between. CDR3 size: 15 residues. Germline CDR1 and CDR2: MNHEY and SMNVEV (reference sequence). CDR3 sequence (DNA): TGTGCCAGCAGTCCTCGCTCCGGGACGAACACTGAAGCTTTCTTT. Translation: CASSPRSGTNTEAFF.

The chain uses TRBV28 and TRBJ1-2; 8 bases match TRBD1. CDR3 length: 18 amino acids. CDR1 and CDR2 (germline): MDHEN, SYDVKM. Trimming at V came to 1 base and at J to 1 base, leaving 11 bases not matched to a gene. The CDR3 reads CASSLSPHDRGFNYGYTF. The CDR3 coding sequence is TGTGCCAGCAGTTTATCTCCCCACGACAGGGGATTTAACTATGGCTACACCTTC.

The rearrangement joins TRBV19 to TRBJ2-2, with 9 bases lining up with TRBD1. V shed 3 bases, J shed 3 bases, and the junction held 8 bases outside the gene matches. Germline V gives CDR1 LNHDA, CDR2 SQIVND (reference sequence). The CDR3 contains 17 residues. The CDR3 sequence: CASSIPPTGGDTGELFF. DNA for the CDR3: TGTGCCAGTAGTATCCCCCCGACAGGGGGGGACACCGGGGAGCTGTTTTTT.

This clonotype was found many times. This chain uses TRBV12-3 or TRBV12-4 with TRBJ2-5, with 7 positions matching TRBD2. Germline trimming cut 3 bases from V and 5 bases from J; bases unmatched to any gene: 12. The CDR3 is 16 residues long. The CDR3 DNA is TGTGCCAGCAGTTTTTGGGGAGGGTTGAAAAAGGAGACCCAGTACTTC. As protein: CASSFWGGLKKETQYF.

This chain joins TRBV13 and TRBJ2-6; D is undetermined. Germline loops: CDR1 PRHDT, CDR2 FYEKMQ (reference sequence). Trimming removed 0 bases from V and 3 bases from J, with 9 bases in between. This CDR3 region has 16 residues. CDR3 amino acids: CASSLGLGHGANVLTF. CDR3 bases: TGTGCCAGCAGCTTAGGCTTAGGGCATGGGGCCAACGTCCTGACTTTC.

This clonotype was detected ten times or more. In DNA form, the CDR3 reads TGTGCCAGCGCTTGGACGTCTCCTCACCGCTACACCTTC. Protein product: CASAWTSPHRYTF. The V call is TRBV12-3 or TRBV12-4, the J call TRBJ1-2, with no clear D. The V and J ends lost 8 bases and 9 bases respectively, with 19 bases between them. This CDR3 is 13 amino acids long.